This T cell receptor (beta chain) was sequenced during a study of cytomegalovirus exposure and HLA in healthy donors. This clone has just a few counts. The target antigen is unknown. Donors consisted of healthy bone marrow donors. Broader study findings: Published work reported that the classifier diagnosed cytomegalovirus status with high specificity and sensitivity. A later analysis reported that several of the most significant clusters appeared to be linked to common viral pathogens, among them Epstein-Barr virus.

This CDR3 spans 14 amino acids. J lost 6 bases, V lost 7 bases, and 2 bases had no gene match. The germline gives CDR1 LNHDA, CDR2 SQIVND (reference sequence). The PCR made use of 60 Vbeta and 13 Jbeta primers. Original processing methods: Approximately 11 million of the approximately 80 million unique TCR beta chains counted in a later analysis were shared. The table came from immunoSEQ multiplex PCR; TCRdb's copy has only in-frame clones and leaves some out. The DNA gave D and trimming, while V, J and clone size come from that table. The table lists approximately 90,000 clones, around 77% of them singletons.

The sequence was obtained from a man aged 25-45 years in good health and CMV-seronegative. Sequences were obtained from PBMCs. V and J are TRBV19 and TRBJ1-6; 11 bases match TRBD1. The CDR3 loop is CASTGTGGNSPLHF. The DNA of the CDR3 is TGTGCCAGTACCGGGACAGGGGGTAATTCACCCCTCCACTTT.